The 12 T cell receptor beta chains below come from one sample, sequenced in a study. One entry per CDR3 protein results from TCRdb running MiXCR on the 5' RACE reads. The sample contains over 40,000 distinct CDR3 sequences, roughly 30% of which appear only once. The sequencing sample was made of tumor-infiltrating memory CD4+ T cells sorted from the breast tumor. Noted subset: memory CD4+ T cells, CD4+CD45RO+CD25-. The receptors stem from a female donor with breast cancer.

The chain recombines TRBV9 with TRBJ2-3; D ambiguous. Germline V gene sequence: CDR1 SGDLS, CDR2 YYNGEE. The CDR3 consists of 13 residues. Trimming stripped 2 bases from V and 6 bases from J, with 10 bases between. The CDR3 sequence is CASSVQNGDTQYF. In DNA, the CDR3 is TGTGCCAGCAGCGTGCAGAACGGGGATACGCAGTATTTT.

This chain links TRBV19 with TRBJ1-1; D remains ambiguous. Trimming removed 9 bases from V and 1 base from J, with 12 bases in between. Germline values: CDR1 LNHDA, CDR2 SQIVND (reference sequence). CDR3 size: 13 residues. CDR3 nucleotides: TGTGCCAGCCTAAAAGCTAGGAACACTGAAGCTTTCTTT. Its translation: CASLKARNTEAFF. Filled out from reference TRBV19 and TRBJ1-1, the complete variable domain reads DGGITQSPKYLFRKEGQNVTLSCEQNLNHDAMYWYRQDPGQGLRLIYYSQIVNDFQKGDIAEGYSVSREKKESFPLTVTSAQKNPTAFYLCASLKARNTEAFFGQGTRLTVV.

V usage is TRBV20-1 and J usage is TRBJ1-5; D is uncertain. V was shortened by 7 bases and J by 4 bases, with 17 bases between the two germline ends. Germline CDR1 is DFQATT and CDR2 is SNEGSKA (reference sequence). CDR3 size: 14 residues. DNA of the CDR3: TGCAGTGTATCTGCGGGTCTCTCGAATCAGCCCCAGCATTTT. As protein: CSVSAGLSNQPQHF.

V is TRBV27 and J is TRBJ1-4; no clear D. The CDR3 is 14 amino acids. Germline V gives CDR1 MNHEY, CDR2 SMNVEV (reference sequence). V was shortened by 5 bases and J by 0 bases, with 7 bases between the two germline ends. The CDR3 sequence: CASSRTATNEKLFF. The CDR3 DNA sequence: TGTGCCAGCAGTCGGACTGCAACTAATGAAAAACTGTTTTTT.

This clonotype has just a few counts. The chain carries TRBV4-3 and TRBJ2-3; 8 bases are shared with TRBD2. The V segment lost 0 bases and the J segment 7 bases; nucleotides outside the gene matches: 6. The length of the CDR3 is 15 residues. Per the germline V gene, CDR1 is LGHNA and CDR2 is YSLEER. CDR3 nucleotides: TGCGCCAGCAGCCAAGATTACGGGAGGGCAAATACGCAGTATTTT. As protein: CASSQDYGRANTQYF.

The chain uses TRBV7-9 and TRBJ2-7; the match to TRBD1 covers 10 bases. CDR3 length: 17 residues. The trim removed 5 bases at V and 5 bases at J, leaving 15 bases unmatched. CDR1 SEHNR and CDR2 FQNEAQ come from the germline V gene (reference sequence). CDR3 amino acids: CASSPVPGQGRRHEQYF. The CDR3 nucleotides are TGTGCCAGCAGCCCAGTCCCGGGACAGGGGCGAAGGCACGAGCAGTACTTC.

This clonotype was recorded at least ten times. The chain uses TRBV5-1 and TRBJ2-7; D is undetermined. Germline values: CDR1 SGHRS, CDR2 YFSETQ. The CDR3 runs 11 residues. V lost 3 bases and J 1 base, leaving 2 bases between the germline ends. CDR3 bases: TGCGCCAGCAGCTCTTCCTACGAGCAGTACTTC. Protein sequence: CASSSSYEQYF. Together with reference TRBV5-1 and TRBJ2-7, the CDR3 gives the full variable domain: KAGVTQTPRYLIKTRGQQVTLSCSPISGHRSVSWYQQTPGQGLQFLFEYFSETQRNKGNFPGRFSGRQFSNSRSEMNVSTLELGDSALYLCASSSSYEQYFGPGTRLTVT.

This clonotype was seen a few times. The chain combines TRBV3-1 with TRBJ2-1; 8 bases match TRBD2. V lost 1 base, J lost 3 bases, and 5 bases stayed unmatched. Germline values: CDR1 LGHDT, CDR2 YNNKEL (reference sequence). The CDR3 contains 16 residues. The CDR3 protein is CASSQALGRGYNEQFF. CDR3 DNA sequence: TGTGCCAGCAGCCAAGCTCTCGGGAGGGGCTACAATGAGCAGTTCTTC.

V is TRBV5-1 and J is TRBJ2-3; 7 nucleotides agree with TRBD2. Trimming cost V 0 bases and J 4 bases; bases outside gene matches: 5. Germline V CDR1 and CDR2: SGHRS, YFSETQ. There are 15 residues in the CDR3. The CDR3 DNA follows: TGCGCCAGCAGCTTGGGGGCGGGAGTTGCAGATACGCAGTATTTT. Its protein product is CASSLGAGVADTQYF. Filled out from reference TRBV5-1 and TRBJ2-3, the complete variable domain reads KAGVTQTPRYLIKTRGQQVTLSCSPISGHRSVSWYQQTPGQGLQFLFEYFSETQRNKGNFPGRFSGRQFSNSRSEMNVSTLELGDSALYLCASSLGAGVADTQYFGPGTRLTVL.

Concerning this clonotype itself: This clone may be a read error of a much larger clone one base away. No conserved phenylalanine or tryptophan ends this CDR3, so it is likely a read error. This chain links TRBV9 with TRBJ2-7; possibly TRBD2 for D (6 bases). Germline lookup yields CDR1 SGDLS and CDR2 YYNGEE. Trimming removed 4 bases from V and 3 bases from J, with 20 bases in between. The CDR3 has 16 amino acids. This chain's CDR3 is CASSPRDRGEGYEQYS. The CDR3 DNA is TGTGCCAGCAGCCCCCGTGATCGCGGGGAAGGCTACGAGCAGTACTCC.

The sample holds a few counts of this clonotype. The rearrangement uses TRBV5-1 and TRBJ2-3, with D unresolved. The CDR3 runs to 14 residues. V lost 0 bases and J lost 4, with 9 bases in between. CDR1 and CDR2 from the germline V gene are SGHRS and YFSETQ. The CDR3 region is CASSLAVNPDTQYF. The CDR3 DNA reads TGCGCCAGCAGCTTGGCCGTAAACCCAGATACGCAGTATTTT.

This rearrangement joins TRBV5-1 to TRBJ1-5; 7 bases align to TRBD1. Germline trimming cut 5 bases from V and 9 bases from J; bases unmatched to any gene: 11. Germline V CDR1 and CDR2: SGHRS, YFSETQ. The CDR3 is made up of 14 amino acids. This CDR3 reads CASSTGDDSGPQHF. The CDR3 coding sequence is TGCGCCAGCAGTACAGGGGACGATTCGGGGCCCCAGCATTTT.